These 9 T cell receptor beta chains originate from one sample sequenced in a study of cytomegalovirus exposure and HLA in healthy donors. The PCR made use of 60 Vbeta and 13 Jbeta primers. Profiled with immunoSEQ multiplex PCR; TCRdb holds only in-frame clones, not every one. The sample lists approximately 82,000 clones, less than 75% occurring once. Material for sequencing was PBMCs. The receptors stem from a woman in her 30s in good health and CMV-seropositive.

The chain joins TRBV5-1 to TRBJ1-6; 7 nucleotides agree with TRBD1. J was trimmed by 8 bases and V by 0 bases; bases with no gene match: 5. The CDR3 extends over 15 amino acids. Per the germline V gene, CDR1 is SGHRS and CDR2 is YFSETQ. The CDR3 nucleotides read TGCGCCAGCAGCTTGGTAGCCCAGGGGGATTCACCCCTCCACTTT. Residues: CASSLVAQGDSPLHF. Full variable domain (remainder filled in from reference TRBV5-1 and TRBJ1-6): KAGVTQTPRYLIKTRGQQVTLSCSPISGHRSVSWYQQTPGQGLQFLFEYFSETQRNKGNFPGRFSGRQFSNSRSEMNVSTLELGDSALYLCASSLVAQGDSPLHFGNGTRLTVT.

This rearrangement joins TRBV5-1 to TRBJ1-5; D ambiguous. CDR3 length equals 14 residues. V lost 2 bases and J lost 4, with 10 bases in between. From germline, CDR1 is SGHRS and CDR2 YFSETQ. CDR3: CASSLGEDNQPQHF. CDR3 in DNA: TGCGCCAGCAGCTTAGGAGAGGATAATCAGCCCCAGCATTTT.

V and J are TRBV4-2 and TRBJ1-1, with D possibly being TRBD1 (6 bases). Looked up from germline, CDR1 is LGHNA and CDR2 is YNFKEQ. This CDR3 comprises 13 residues. Trimming stripped 4 bases from V and 3 bases from J, with 9 bases between. The CDR3, as DNA: TGTGCCAGCAGCCGAGGGGGGGACACTGAAGCTTTCTTT. Its translation is CASSRGGDTEAFF.

The table lists this clone with a few counts. The rearrangement joins TRBV5-4 to TRBJ2-5, with D hard to call. The germline V gene has CDR1 SGHNT and CDR2 YYREEE (reference sequence). Trimming shortened V by 3 bases and J by 4 bases, and 7 bases separated the two germline ends. CDR3 length: 12 amino acids. CDR3: CASSSFLETQYF. In nucleotides, the CDR3 is TGTGCCAGCAGCTCGTTTTTAGAGACCCAGTACTTC.

The chain couples TRBV6-5 to TRBJ2-2; D ambiguous. The CDR3 covers 13 residues. Germline V gene lookup returns CDR1 MNHEY and CDR2 SVGAGI. V was trimmed by 6 bases and J by 6 bases, leaving 11 bases between them. The CDR3 spells CASRNEVPGELFF. DNA for the CDR3: TGTGCCAGCAGAAATGAGGTGCCCGGGGAGCTGTTTTTT.

J is TRBJ1-6 and V is TRBV19; D not resolved. Germline CDR1 is LNHDA and CDR2 is SQIVND (reference sequence). V dropped 5 bases and J dropped 8 bases, with 7 bases sitting between them. The CDR3 totals 12 residues. The chain's CDR3 is CASSGLYSPLHF. The CDR3 nucleotides read TGTGCCAGTAGTGGGCTCTATTCACCCCTCCACTTT.

This clone was observed a handful of times. The chain links TRBV6-5 to TRBJ1-1, with D unclear. V was cut by 5 bases and J by 0 bases, with 7 bases left in between. The CDR3 spans 13 residues. The germline V gene encodes CDR1 MNHEY and CDR2 SVGAGI. Written as DNA, the CDR3 is TGTGCCAGCAGTGACTACATGAACACTGAAGCTTTCTTT. The encoded protein is CASSDYMNTEAFF.

This rearrangement joins TRBV6-5 to TRBJ1-2; TRBD1 matches at 7 bases. CDR3 size: 14 residues. The junction had 5 bases not matched to a gene; V was cut back by 2 bases and J by 5 bases. Germline loops: CDR1 MNHEY, CDR2 SVGAGI. CDR3 in DNA: TGTGCCAGCAGTTACGAGGGGGCGAAGTATGGCTACACCTTC. The encoded protein is CASSYEGAKYGYTF.

V and J are TRBV12-2 and TRBJ2-2; TRBD1 is the table's D call and was not checked against the DNA. TRBV12-2 is a listed pseudogene. The CDR3 contains 16 residues. In nucleotides, the CDR3 is TGTGCAAGTCGCTTAGCTAGGACAGCGAACACCGGGGAGCTGTTTTTT. Protein product: CASRLARTANTGELFF.